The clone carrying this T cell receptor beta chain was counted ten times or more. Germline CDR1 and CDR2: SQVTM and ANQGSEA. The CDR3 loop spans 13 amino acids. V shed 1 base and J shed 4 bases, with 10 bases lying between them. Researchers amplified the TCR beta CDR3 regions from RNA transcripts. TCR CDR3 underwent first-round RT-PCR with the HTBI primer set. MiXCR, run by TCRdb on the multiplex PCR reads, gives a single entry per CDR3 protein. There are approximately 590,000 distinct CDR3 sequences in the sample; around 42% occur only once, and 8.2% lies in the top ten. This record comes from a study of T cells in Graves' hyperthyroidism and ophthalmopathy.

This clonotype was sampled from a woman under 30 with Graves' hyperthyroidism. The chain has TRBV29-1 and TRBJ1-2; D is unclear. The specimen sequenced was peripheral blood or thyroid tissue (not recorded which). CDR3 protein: CSVEGGRVYGYTF. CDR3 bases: TGCAGCGTTGAAGGCGGCAGAGTCTATGGCTACACCTTC. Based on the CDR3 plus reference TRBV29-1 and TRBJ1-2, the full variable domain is SAVISQKPSRDICQRGTSLTIQCQVDSQVTMMFWYRQQPGQSLTLIATANQGSEATYESGFVIDKFPISRPNLTFSTLTVSNMSPEDSSIYLCSVEGGRVYGYTFGSGTRLTVV.